Here is one T cell receptor (beta chain) with its context. Measured with immunoSEQ multiplex PCR; TCRdb has only the in-frame clones, and not every one. The profile shows more than 120,000 clones, 84% of them singletons. These data originate in a study of blood T cell repertoires in COVID-19. Between the trimmed V and J ends, which lost 0 bases and 6 bases, there was a span of 24 bases. Germline-derived CDR1 and CDR2 are LGHNT and FRNRAP. The CDR3 contains 20 residues. The sequenced material came from PBMCs or T cells enriched from blood (not recorded which). The chain joins TRBV12-5 to TRBJ1-6; the D gene is possibly TRBD1 (5 bases). The receptor's source is a man in his fifties or sixties in a cohort exposed to, infected with or recovered from COVID-19 (not recorded which). The CDR3: CASGLVQALYSTTTNSPLHF. CDR3 nucleotides: TGTGCTAGTGGTTTGGTACAGGCACTTTATAGCACGACGACTAATTCACCCCTCCACTTT.